The subject of this entry is one T cell receptor (beta chain). The antigen is not known. The data originate from a study of CD8+ T cells in alopecia areata. Treatment noted: oral pan-JAK inhibitor, 5-10 mg twice daily. Whole-study findings and limits: Clonality in the scalp and expanded CD8+ clones ranked among the top 100 were significantly decreased by tofacitinib.

V was clipped by 3 bases and J by 0 bases, with 6 bases between them. CDR3 length equals 14 residues. Germline V gene sequence: CDR1 SGHTA, CDR2 FQGNSA. cDNA reverse transcribed from extracted RNA served as the sequencing template. The repertoire was sequenced with immunoSEQ multiplex PCR; TCRdb's copy has only in-frame clones and lacks some. The table has about 210,000 clones, around two fifths seen once. The source was CD4+ T cells sorted from blood, collected at approximately week 34, from a patient treated with tofacitinib. This sequence originates from a human donor with alopecia areata. The chain combines TRBV7-2 with TRBJ2-1; the D is unclear. The CDR3 sequence: CASSFRASYNEQFF. The CDR3 DNA is TGTGCCAGCAGCTTCCGGGCCTCCTACAATGAGCAGTTCTTC.